Listed below are T cell receptor beta chains from one sample, sequenced in a study of T cells after yellow fever vaccination. MiXCR, applied by TCRdb to the 5' RACE reads, yields one record per CDR3 protein. The sample has 500,000 to 650,000 distinct CDR3 sequences, around 17% seen once. Sample: PBMCs, taken less than 6 days after the first yellow fever vaccination. The receptor source for this set is a man between 18 and 29 years old who received the YFV17D yellow fever vaccine. Each CDR3 is given with its conserved first and last residue. Each record gives: D gene, V gene, clone size, J gene, CDR3 protein, CDR3 DNA. The D gene is left open where the match is weak. The size of a clone is reported for some rows only, either as once, few or many, or as a class for expanded clones.

>.|TRBV25-1|few|TRBJ2-3
CASSEAGLGKQYF
TGTGCCAGCAGTGAAGCGGGACTGGGAAAGCAGTATTTT
>.|TRBV4-1|few|TRBJ1-2
CASSRPGADYGYTF
TGCGCCAGCAGCCGCCCCGGGGCCGACTATGGCTACACCTTC
>.|TRBV5-1|.|TRBJ2-7
CASSLAEKTGSYEQYF
TGCGCCAGCAGCTTGGCCGAAAAAACAGGATCCTACGAGCAGTACTTC
>.|TRBV4-2|.|TRBJ1-3
CASSQDQTTGNTIYF
TGTGCCAGCAGCCAAGATCAAACTACTGGAAACACCATATATTTT
>.|TRBV3-1|.|TRBJ1-5
CASSQDQYYQPQHF
TGTGCCAGCAGCCAAGATCAGTACTATCAGCCCCAGCATTTT
>.|TRBV29-1|.|TRBJ1-1
CSVHIGGRDTEAFF
TGCAGCGTCCACATTGGAGGGAGGGACACTGAAGCTTTCTTT
>.|TRBV20-1|.|TRBJ2-5
CSAGGIQETQYF
TGCAGTGCTGGGGGTATTCAAGAGACCCAGTACTTC
>.|TRBV18|.|TRBJ2-3
CASSWAADTQYF
TGTGCCAGCTCATGGGCCGCAGATACGCAGTATTTT
>TRBD1|TRBV12-3/TRBV12-4|.|TRBJ1-4
CASSLTGGTVKLFF
TGTGCCAGCAGTTTGACAGGGGGGACGGTAAAACTGTTTTTT
>.|TRBV7-2|few|TRBJ2-2
CASRRDPGGELFF
TGTGCCAGCAGGAGGGACCCTGGAGGGGAGCTGTTTTTT
>TRBD1|TRBV5-1|.|TRBJ2-1
CASSLAQGGNEQFF
TGCGCCAGCAGCTTGGCACAGGGGGGCAATGAGCAGTTCTTC
>.|TRBV7-6|.|TRBJ1-6
CASSLKGFSPLHF
TGTGCCAGCAGCTTAAAGGGTTTTTCACCCCTCCACTTT
>TRBD1|TRBV27|.|TRBJ2-7
CASSTGTEPYEQYF
TGTGCCAGCAGTACCGGGACAGAACCCTACGAGCAGTACTTC
>.|TRBV6-5|.|TRBJ2-7
CASSYSSQITYEQYF
TGTGCCAGCAGTTACTCGAGCCAGATTACCTACGAGCAGTACTTC
>.|TRBV6-2/TRBV6-3|.|TRBJ1-5
CASSYGGERAQHF
TGTGCCAGCAGTTACGGCGGCGAGAGGGCCCAGCATTTT
>.|TRBV5-4|once|TRBJ2-7
CASTADRKYYEQYF
TGTGCCAGCACCGCCGACAGGAAGTACTACGAGCAGTACTTC
>TRBD2|TRBV7-9|.|TRBJ2-2
CASSQRLAGNTGELFF
TGTGCCAGCAGCCAGCGACTAGCGGGGAACACCGGGGAGCTGTTTTTT
>.|TRBV10-3|many|TRBJ1-1
CAISRMENTEAFF
TGTGCCATCAGCCGTATGGAGAACACTGAAGCTTTCTTT
>.|TRBV7-9|few|TRBJ2-3
CASSPRGGFTDTQYF
TGTGCCAGCAGCCCCCGAGGGGGGTTCACAGATACGCAGTATTTT
>.|TRBV3-1|many|TRBJ2-3
CASSQGPDTQYF
TGTGCCAGCAGCCAGGGACCAGATACGCAGTATTTT
>.|TRBV4-2|few|TRBJ2-1
CASSQVGPLNEQFF
TGTGCCAGCAGCCAGGTGGGACCCCTCAATGAGCAGTTCTTC
>.|TRBV7-3|few|TRBJ2-5
CASSSYLGKTQYF
TGTGCCAGCAGCTCCTATCTAGGAAAGACCCAGTACTTC
>TRBD1|TRBV7-9|few|TRBJ1-1
CASSLWPGQNLNTEAFF
TGTGCCAGCAGCCTCTGGCCGGGACAGAATCTAAACACTGAAGCTTTCTTT
>TRBD2|TRBV12-3/TRBV12-4|.|TRBJ2-1
CASQLAGGSYNEQFF
TGTGCCAGTCAACTAGCGGGGGGCTCCTACAATGAGCAGTTCTTC
>.|TRBV15|few|TRBJ1-1
CATSSDTMNTEAFF
TGTGCCACCAGCAGCGACACTATGAACACTGAAGCTTTCTTT
>.|TRBV11-2|.|TRBJ1-5
CASSVTGFYQPQHF
TGTGCCAGCAGCGTAACAGGGTTCTATCAGCCCCAGCATTTT
>.|TRBV6-5|.|TRBJ1-4
CASSYAQTRGKLFF
TGTGCCAGCAGTTACGCTCAAACGAGGGGAAAACTGTTTTTT
>.|TRBV4-1|few|TRBJ2-3
CASLAKAGMDPRGSDTQYF
TGCGCCAGCCTCGCAAAGGCGGGGATGGACCCAAGAGGGTCAGATACGCAGTATTTT
>.|TRBV7-2|few|TRBJ1-4
CASSPEPPATNEKLFF
TGTGCCAGCAGCCCCGAGCCCCCAGCAACTAATGAAAAACTGTTTTTT
>TRBD1|TRBV5-1|.|TRBJ2-2
CASSLGGTGVAGELFF
TGCGCCAGCAGCTTGGGCGGGACAGGGGTCGCCGGGGAGCTGTTTTTT
>TRBD1|TRBV4-3|.|TRBJ2-3
CASSRQDRGSDTQYF
TGCGCCAGCAGCCGACAGGACAGGGGATCAGATACGCAGTATTTT
>.|TRBV7-2|few|TRBJ2-5
CASSFRSLGPQYF
TGTGCCAGCAGCTTCCGGTCGCTGGGTCCCCAGTACTTC
>.|TRBV27|.|TRBJ2-1
CASSLYGLEYNEQFF
TGTGCCAGCAGTTTATATGGGTTGGAGTACAATGAGCAGTTCTTC
>TRBD1|TRBV20-1|.|TRBJ1-5
CSARGQGARNQPQHF
TGCAGTGCTAGGGGACAGGGGGCGCGCAATCAGCCCCAGCATTTT
>TRBD2|TRBV5-1|few|TRBJ2-3
CASSSAPAGGTDTQYF
TGCGCCAGCAGCTCCGCCCCAGCGGGGGGTACAGATACGCAGTATTTT
>.|TRBV5-4|few|TRBJ2-3
CASSSRGWEDTQYF
TGTGCCAGCAGCTCGAGGGGCTGGGAGGATACGCAGTATTTT
>TRBD2|TRBV7-3|many|TRBJ2-2
CASSPPGGNTGELFF
TGTGCCAGCAGCCCCCCGGGGGGAAACACCGGGGAGCTGTTTTTT
>.|TRBV5-6|.|TRBJ1-6
CASSLAGGPDNSPLHF
TGTGCCAGCAGCTTGGCCGGTGGGCCCGATAATTCACCCCTCCACTTT
>.|TRBV7-8|few|TRBJ1-6
CASSLAQSLGPGIPSPLHF
TGTGCCAGCAGCTTAGCTCAGTCATTGGGCCCCGGAATACCTTCACCCCTCCACTTT
>.|TRBV24-1|few|TRBJ1-5
CATSAGEYQPQHF
TGTGCCACCAGTGCAGGGGAATACCAGCCCCAGCATTTT
>TRBD2|TRBV3-1|once|TRBJ2-3
CASSQGLAGADTQYF
TGTGCCAGCAGCCAAGGTCTAGCGGGGGCAGATACGCAGTATTTT
>TRBD1|TRBV7-9|few|TRBJ2-7
CASSLPRQGYYEQYF
TGTGCCAGCAGCTTGCCGCGACAGGGATACTACGAGCAGTACTTC